This is a list of T cell receptor beta chains from one sample in a study of shared clonotypes between healthy human individuals. The method was immunoSEQ multiplex PCR; TCRdb's version includes in-frame clones alone and lacks a portion of them. The profile shows over a million clones, about 96% of them singletons. Sequencing used naive CD4+ T cells sorted from blood. All receptors derive from a man younger than 40 in good health. Both conserved end residues are part of each CDR3. The order of the fields is V gene, clone size, J gene, D gene, CDR3 protein, CDR3 DNA. The D gene is left open where the match is weak. The size field is filled for only some rows; it gives once, few, many or a size class.

TRBV11-3	.	TRBJ2-2	.	CASSPRNTGELFF	TGTGCCAGCAGCCCTCGAAACACCGGGGAGCTGTTTTTT
TRBV29-1	.	TRBJ1-1	.	CSVEPKLKASEAFF	TGCAGCGTTGAGCCCAAGCTTAAAGCCTCTGAAGCTTTCTTT
TRBV7-6	.	TRBJ1-5	.	CASSLGAGVVNQPQHF	TGTGCCAGCAGCTTAGGTGCAGGCGTGGTCAATCAGCCCCAGCATTTT
TRBV5-1	.	TRBJ2-7	TRBD1	CASSTGTGGEQYF	TGCGCCAGCAGCACCGGGACAGGGGGTGAGCAGTACTTC
TRBV27	.	TRBJ2-3	.	CASSQKDTQYF	TGTGCCAGCAGCCAAAAGGATACGCAGTATTTT
TRBV28	once	TRBJ1-3	.	CASSWTGRSGNTIYF	TGTGCCAGCAGTTGGACGGGACGCTCTGGAAACACCATATATTTT
TRBV5-5	once	TRBJ2-3	.	CASSPWGGTDTQYF	TGTGCCAGCAGCCCCTGGGGGGGCACAGATACGCAGTATTTT
TRBV19	.	TRBJ2-1	.	CASSSQGGLGYNEQFF	TGTGCCAGTAGTTCCCAGGGGGGACTGGGATACAATGAGCAGTTCTTC
TRBV5-4	.	TRBJ1-1	TRBD1	CASSADRAGGAFF	TGTGCCAGCAGCGCGGACAGGGCGGGAGGAGCTTTCTTT
TRBV6-5	.	TRBJ2-7	TRBD1	CASSYFRDRGAEQYF	TGTGCCAGCAGTTACTTCCGGGACAGGGGCGCCGAGCAGTACTTC
TRBV5-1	.	TRBJ2-7	.	CASSPRLASEGEQYF	TGCGCCAGCAGCCCCAGGCTAGCGTCAGAGGGCGAGCAGTACTTC
TRBV7-2	.	TRBJ2-5	TRBD2	CASSSTSGSYQETQYF	TGTGCCAGCAGCTCTACTAGCGGAAGTTACCAAGAGACCCAGTACTTC
TRBV18	.	TRBJ2-2	TRBD2	CASSPSSSGRLTGELFF	TGTGCCAGCTCACCAAGTTCCAGCGGGAGACTCACCGGGGAGCTGTTTTTT
TRBV27	.	TRBJ2-5	TRBD2	CASSVGLQQETQYF	TGTGCCAGCAGTGTGGGACTACAGCAAGAGACCCAGTACTTC
TRBV16	.	TRBJ1-2	TRBD1	CASPARTPRDRGRYGYTF	TGTGCCAGCCCCGCCCGTACTCCCCGGGACAGGGGGCGTTATGGCTACACCTTC
TRBV5-1	once	TRBJ1-4	.	CASSSGQGWEKLFF	TGCGCCAGCAGCTCTGGCCAGGGGTGGGAAAAACTGTTTTTT
TRBV6-5	once	TRBJ1-2	TRBD1	CASSNLLTGGGYTF	TGTGCCAGCAGTAATTTATTGACAGGGGGTGGCTACACCTTC
TRBV5-6	.	TRBJ2-5	.	CASSLLTARETQYF	TGTGCCAGCAGCTTGTTAACGGCCCGAGAGACCCAGTACTTC
TRBV6-5	.	TRBJ2-1	.	CASSYGRGLSYNEQFF	TGTGCCAGCAGTTACGGAAGGGGCCTCTCCTACAATGAGCAGTTCTTC
TRBV6-5	.	TRBJ2-7	.	CATAGFPYEQYF	TGTGCCACCGCAGGTTTTCCCTACGAGCAGTACTTC
TRBV28	.	TRBJ1-2	.	CASTEGGLGQRLGYTF	TGTGCCAGCACTGAGGGGGGTCTAGGACAGCGGTTGGGCTACACCTTC
TRBV19	few	TRBJ1-2	.	CASSIRPPNYGYTF	TGTGCCAGTAGTATCCGGCCTCCTAACTATGGCTACACCTTC
TRBV7-9	.	TRBJ2-1	.	CASSSLGMASSPIEQFF	TGTGCCAGCAGCTCTTTAGGGATGGCCTCCTCCCCAATTGAGCAGTTCTTC
TRBV5-6	.	TRBJ2-2	.	CASSLLGTGELFF	TGTGCCAGCAGCTTGCTAGGCACCGGGGAGCTGTTTTTT
TRBV10-1	.	TRBJ2-7	.	CASSGGPQGDEQYF	TGCGCCAGCAGTGGGGGACCCCAAGGCGACGAGCAGTACTTC
TRBV28	.	TRBJ2-7	.	CASSFGGPLYEQYF	TGTGCCAGCAGTTTCGGGGGGCCCCTCTACGAGCAGTACTTC